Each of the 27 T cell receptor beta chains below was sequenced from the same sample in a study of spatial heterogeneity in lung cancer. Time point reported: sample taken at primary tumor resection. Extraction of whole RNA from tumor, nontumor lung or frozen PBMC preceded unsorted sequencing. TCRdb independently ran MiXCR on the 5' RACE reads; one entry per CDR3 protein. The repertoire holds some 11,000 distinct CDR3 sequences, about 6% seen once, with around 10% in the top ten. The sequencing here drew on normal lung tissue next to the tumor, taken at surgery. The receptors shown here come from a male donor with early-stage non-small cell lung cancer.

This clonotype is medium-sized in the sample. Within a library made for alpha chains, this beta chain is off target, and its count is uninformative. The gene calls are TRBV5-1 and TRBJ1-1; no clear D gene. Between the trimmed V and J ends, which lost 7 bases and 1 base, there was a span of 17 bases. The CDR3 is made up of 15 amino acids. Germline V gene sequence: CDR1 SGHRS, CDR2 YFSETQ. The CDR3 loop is CASASRGRTNTEAFF. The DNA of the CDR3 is TGCGCCAGCGCTTCCCGTGGCAGGACGAACACTGAAGCTTTCTTT. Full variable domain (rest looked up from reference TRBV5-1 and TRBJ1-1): KAGVTQTPRYLIKTRGQQVTLSCSPISGHRSVSWYQQTPGQGLQFLFEYFSETQRNKGNFPGRFSGRQFSNSRSEMNVSTLELGDSALYLCASASRGRTNTEAFFGQGTRLTVV.

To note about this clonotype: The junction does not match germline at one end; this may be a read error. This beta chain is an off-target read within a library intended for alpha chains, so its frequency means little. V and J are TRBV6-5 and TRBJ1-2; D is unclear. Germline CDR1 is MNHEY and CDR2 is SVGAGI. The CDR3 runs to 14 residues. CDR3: CASSYSNGDYRYTF. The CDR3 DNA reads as TGTGCCAGCAGTTACTCGAACGGAGACTATCGCTACACCTTC.

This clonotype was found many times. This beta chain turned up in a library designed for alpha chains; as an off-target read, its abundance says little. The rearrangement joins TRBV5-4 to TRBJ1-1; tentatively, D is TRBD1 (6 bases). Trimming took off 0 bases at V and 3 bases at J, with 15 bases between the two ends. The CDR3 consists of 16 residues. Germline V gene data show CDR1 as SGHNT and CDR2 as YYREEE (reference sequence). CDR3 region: CASSLGSRGGYTEAFF. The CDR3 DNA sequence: TGTGCCAGCAGCTTGGGTTCCAGGGGAGGGTACACTGAAGCTTTCTTT.

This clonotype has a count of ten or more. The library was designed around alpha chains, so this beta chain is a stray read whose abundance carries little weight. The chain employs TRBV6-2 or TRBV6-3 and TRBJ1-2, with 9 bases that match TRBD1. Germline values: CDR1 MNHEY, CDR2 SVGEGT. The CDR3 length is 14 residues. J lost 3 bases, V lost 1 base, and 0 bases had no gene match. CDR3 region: CASSYWDRDYGYTF. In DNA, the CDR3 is TGTGCCAGCAGTTACTGGGACAGGGACTATGGCTACACCTTC.

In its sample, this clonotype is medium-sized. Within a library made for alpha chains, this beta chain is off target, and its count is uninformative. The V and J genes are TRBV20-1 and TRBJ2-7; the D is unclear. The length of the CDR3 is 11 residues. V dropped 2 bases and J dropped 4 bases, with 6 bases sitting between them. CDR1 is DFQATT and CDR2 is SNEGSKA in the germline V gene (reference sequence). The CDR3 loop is CSARTEYEQYF. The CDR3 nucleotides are TGCAGTGCTAGAACGGAGTACGAGCAGTACTTC.

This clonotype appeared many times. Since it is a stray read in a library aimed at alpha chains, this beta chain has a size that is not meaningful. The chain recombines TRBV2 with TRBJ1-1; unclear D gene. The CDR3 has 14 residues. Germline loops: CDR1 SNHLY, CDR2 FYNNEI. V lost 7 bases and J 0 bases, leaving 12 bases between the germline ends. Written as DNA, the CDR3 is TGTGCCAGCAAGGATGACCTCATGAACACTGAAGCTTTCTTT. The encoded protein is CASKDDLMNTEAFF.

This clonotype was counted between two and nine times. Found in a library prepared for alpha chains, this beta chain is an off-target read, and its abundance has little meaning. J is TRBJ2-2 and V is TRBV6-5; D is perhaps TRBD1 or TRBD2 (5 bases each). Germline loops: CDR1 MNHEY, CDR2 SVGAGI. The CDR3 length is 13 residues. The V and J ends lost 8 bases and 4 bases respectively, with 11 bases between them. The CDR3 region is CASLGVGTGELFF. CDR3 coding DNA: TGTGCCAGCTTGGGGGTTGGCACCGGGGAGCTGTTTTTT.

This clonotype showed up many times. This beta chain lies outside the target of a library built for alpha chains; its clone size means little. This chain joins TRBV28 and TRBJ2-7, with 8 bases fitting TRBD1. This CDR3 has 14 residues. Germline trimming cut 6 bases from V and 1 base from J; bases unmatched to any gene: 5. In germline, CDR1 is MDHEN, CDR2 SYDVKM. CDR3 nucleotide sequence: TGTGCCAGCAGCCCGGGACAGGCGTCCTACGAGCAGTACTTC. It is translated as CASSPGQASYEQYF. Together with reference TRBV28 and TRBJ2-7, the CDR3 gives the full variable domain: DVKVTQSSRYLVKRTGEKVFLECVQDMDHENMFWYRQDPGLGLRLIYFSYDVKMKEKGDIPEGYSVSREKKERFSLILESASTNQTSMYLCASSPGQASYEQYFGPGTRLTVT.

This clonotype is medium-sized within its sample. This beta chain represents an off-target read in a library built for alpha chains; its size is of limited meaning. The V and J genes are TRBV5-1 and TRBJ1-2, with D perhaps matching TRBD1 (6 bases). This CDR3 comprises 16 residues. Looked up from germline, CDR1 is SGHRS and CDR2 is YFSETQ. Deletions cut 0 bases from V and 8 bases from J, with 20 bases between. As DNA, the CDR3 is TGCGCCAGCAGCTTGGTGGCAGGGGACCTTTTCGACGGCTACACCTTC. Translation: CASSLVAGDLFDGYTF. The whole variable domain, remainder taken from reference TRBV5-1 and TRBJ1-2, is KAGVTQTPRYLIKTRGQQVTLSCSPISGHRSVSWYQQTPGQGLQFLFEYFSETQRNKGNFPGRFSGRQFSNSRSEMNVSTLELGDSALYLCASSLVAGDLFDGYTFGSGTRLTVV.

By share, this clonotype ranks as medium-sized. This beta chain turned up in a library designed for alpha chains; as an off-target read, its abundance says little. The CDR3, as DNA: TGCAGCGTCCCTACGCCGGGACAGTTTAACTATGGCTACACCTTC. Protein: CSVPTPGQFNYGYTF. The V call is TRBV29-1, the J call TRBJ1-2, with 7 positions matching TRBD1. The germline V gene encodes CDR1 SQVTM and CDR2 ANQGSEA. The V and J ends lost 6 bases and 1 base, in that order; junction bases with no gene match: 11. The CDR3 is 15 residues long.

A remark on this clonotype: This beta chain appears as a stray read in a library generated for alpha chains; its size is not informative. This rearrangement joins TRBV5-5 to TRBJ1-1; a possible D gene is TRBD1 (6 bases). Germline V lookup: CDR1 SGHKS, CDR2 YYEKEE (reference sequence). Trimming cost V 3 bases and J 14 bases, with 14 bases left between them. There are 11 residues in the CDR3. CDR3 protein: CASSSDRRRFF. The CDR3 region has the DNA TGTGCCAGCAGCTCCGACAGGCGCCGCTTCTTT. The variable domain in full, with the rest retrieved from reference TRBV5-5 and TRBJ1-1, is DAGVTQSPTHLIKTRGQQVTLRCSPISGHKSVSWYQQVLGQGPQFIFQYYEKEERGRGNFPDRFSARQFPNYSSELNVNALLLGDSALYLCASSSDRRRFFGQGTRLTVV.

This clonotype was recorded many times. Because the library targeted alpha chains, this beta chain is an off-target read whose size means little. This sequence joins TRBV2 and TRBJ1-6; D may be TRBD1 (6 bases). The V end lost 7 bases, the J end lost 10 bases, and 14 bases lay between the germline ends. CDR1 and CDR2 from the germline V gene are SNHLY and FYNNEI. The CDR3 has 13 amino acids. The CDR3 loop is CASMSQGGSPLHF. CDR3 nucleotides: TGTGCCAGCATGTCACAGGGAGGATCACCCCTCCACTTT. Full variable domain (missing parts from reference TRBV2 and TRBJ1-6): EPEVTQTPSHQVTQMGQEVILRCVPISNHLYFYWYRQILGQKVEFLVSFYNNEISEKSEIFDDQFSVERPDGSNFTLKIRSTKLEDSAMYFCASMSQGGSPLHFGNGTRLTVT.

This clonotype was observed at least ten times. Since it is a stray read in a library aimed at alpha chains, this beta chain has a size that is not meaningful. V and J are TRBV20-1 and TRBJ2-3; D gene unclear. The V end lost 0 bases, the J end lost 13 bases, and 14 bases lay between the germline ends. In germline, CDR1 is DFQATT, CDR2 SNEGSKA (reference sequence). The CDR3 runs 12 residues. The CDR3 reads CSARDRVRDEYF. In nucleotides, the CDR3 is TGCAGTGCTAGAGATCGAGTTCGCGACGAGTATTTT.

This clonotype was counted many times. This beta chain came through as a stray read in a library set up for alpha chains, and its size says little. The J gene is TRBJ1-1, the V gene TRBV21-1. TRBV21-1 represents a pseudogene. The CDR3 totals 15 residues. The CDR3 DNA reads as TGTGCCAGCAGCAAAAGCGGGACCCGAGCGGCTGAAGCTTTCTTT. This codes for CASSKSGTRAAEAFF.

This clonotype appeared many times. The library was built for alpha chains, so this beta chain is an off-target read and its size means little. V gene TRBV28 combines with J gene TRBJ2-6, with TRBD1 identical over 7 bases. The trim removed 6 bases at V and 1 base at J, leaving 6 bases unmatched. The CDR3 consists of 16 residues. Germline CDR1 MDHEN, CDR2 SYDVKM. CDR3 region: CASRPFRGSGANVLTF. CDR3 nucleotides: TGTGCCAGCAGGCCTTTCAGGGGGTCTGGGGCCAACGTCCTGACTTTC.

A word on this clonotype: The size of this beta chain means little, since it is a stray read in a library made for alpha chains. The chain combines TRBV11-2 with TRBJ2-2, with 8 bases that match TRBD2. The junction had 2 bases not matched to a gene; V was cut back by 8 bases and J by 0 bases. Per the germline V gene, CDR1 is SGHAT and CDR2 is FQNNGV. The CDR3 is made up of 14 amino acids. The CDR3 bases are TGTGCCAGCGCGGGGGGCTCGAACACCGGGGAGCTGTTTTTT. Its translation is CASAGGSNTGELFF. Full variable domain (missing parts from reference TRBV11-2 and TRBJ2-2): EAGVAQSPRYKIIEKRQSVAFWCNPISGHATLYWYQQILGQGPKLLIQFQNNGVVDDSQLPKDRFSAERLKGVDSTLKIQPAKLEDSAVYLCASAGGSNTGELFFGEGSRLTVL.

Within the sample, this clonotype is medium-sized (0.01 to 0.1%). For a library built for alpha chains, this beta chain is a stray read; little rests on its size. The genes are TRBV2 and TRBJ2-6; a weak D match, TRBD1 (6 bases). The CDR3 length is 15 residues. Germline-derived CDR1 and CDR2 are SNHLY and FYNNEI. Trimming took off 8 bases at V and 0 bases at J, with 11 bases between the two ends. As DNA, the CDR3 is TGTGCCAGCCAAGAGGACAGCTCTGGGGCCAACGTCCTGACTTTC. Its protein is CASQEDSSGANVLTF.

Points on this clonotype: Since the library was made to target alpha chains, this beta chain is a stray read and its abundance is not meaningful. The CDR3 region is CASSLDSGQVSSGANVLTF. CDR3 nucleotide sequence: TGTGCCAGCAGCCTCGACTCGGGACAGGTCTCCTCTGGGGCCAACGTCCTGACTTTC. The chain combines TRBV6-5 with TRBJ2-6; TRBD1 agrees at 8 bases. The junction had 13 bases not matched to a gene; V was cut back by 6 bases and J by 0 bases. Germline V gene sequence: CDR1 MNHEY, CDR2 SVGAGI. The CDR3 has 19 amino acids.

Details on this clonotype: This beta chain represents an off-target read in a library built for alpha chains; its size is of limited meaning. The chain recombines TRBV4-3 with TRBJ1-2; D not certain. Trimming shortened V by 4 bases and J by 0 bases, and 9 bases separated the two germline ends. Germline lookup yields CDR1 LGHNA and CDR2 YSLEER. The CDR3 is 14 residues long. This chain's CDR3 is CASSPSSTNYGYTF. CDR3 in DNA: TGCGCCAGCAGCCCCAGTTCAACTAACTATGGCTACACCTTC.

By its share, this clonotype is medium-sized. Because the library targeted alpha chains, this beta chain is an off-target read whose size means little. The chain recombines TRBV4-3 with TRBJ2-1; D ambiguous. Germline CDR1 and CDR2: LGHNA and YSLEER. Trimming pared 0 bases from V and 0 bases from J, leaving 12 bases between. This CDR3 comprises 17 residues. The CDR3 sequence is CASSQELLFSSYNEQFF. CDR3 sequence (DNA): TGCGCCAGCAGCCAAGAACTCCTGTTCAGCTCCTACAATGAGCAGTTCTTC.

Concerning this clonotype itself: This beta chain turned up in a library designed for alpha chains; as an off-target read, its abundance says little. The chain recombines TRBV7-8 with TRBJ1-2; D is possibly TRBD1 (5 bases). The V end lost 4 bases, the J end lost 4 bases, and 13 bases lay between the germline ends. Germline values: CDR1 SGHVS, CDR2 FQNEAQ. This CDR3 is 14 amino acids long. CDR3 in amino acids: CASSSPGRTYGYTF. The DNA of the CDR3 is TGTGCCAGCAGCTCACCGGGACGGACCTATGGCTACACCTTC.

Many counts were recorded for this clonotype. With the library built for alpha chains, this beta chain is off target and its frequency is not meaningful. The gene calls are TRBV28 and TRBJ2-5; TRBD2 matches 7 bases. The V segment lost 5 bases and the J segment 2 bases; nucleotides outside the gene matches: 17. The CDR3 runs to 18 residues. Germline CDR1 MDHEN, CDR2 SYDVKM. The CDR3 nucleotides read TGTGCCAGCAGTCTGTTCCTTCATTCCGGGACTATGCAAGAGACCCAGTACTTC. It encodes CASSLFLHSGTMQETQYF. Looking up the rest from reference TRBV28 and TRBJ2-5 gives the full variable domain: DVKVTQSSRYLVKRTGEKVFLECVQDMDHENMFWYRQDPGLGLRLIYFSYDVKMKEKGDIPEGYSVSREKKERFSLILESASTNQTSMYLCASSLFLHSGTMQETQYFGPGTRLLVL.

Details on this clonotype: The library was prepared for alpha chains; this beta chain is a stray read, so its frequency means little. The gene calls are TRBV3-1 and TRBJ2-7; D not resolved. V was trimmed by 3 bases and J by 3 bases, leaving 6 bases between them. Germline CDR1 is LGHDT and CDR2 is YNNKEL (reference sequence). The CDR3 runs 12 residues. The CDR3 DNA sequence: TGTGCCAGCAGCCAGAGAGACTACGAGCAGTACTTC. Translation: CASSQRDYEQYF.

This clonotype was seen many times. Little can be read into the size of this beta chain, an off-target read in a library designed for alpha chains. This CDR3 reads CASSPTGQGFREQFF. The CDR3 DNA follows: TGTGCCAGCAGTCCTACGGGACAGGGTTTCCGGGAGCAGTTCTTC. This chain uses TRBV5-4 with TRBJ2-1; TRBD1 matches 9 bases. The CDR3 extends over 15 amino acids. Germline V gene lookup returns CDR1 SGHNT and CDR2 YYREEE (reference sequence). The trim removed 5 bases at V and 10 bases at J, leaving 13 bases unmatched.

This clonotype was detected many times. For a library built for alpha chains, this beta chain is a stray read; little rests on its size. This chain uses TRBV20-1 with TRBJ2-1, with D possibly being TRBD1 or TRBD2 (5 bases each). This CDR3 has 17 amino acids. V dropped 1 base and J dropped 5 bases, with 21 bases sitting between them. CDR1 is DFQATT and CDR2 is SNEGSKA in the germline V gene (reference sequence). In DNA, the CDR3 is TGCAGTGCTAGAGCTTTCAGGGAGCAGGGAGCCCACAATGAGCAGTTCTTC. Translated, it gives CSARAFREQGAHNEQFF.

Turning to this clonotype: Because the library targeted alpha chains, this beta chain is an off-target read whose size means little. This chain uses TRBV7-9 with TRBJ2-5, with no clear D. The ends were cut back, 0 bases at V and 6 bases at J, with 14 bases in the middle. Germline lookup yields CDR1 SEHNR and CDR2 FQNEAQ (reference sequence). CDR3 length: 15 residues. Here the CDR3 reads CASSLAVSQIQTQYF. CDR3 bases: TGTGCCAGCAGCTTAGCGGTCAGCCAAATCCAGACCCAGTACTTC.

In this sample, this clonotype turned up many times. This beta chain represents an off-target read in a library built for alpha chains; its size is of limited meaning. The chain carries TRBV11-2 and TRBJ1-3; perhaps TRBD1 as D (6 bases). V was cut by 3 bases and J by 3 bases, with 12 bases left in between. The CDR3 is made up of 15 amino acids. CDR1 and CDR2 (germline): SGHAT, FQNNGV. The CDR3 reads CASSFTGNYGNTIYF. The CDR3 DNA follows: TGTGCCAGCAGCTTCACAGGGAACTATGGAAACACCATATATTTT.